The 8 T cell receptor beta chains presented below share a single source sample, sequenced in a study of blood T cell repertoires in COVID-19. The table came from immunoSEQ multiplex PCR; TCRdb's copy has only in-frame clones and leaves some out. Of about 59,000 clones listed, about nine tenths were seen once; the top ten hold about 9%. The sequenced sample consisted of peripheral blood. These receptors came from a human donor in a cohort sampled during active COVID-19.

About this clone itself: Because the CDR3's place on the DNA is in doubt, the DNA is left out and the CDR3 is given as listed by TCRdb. CDR3 residues: CASNGIWGRGIKDQPQHF. V is TRBV21-1 and J is TRBJ1-5. TRBV21-1 is a known pseudogene. The CDR3 has 18 residues if both end residues are counted.

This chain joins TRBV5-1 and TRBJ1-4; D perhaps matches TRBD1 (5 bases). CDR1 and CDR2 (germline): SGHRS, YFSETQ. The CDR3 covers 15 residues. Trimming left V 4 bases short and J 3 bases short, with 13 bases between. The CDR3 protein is CASSPGGVANEKLFF. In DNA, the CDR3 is TGCGCCAGCAGCCCGGGAGGGGTGGCTAATGAAAAACTGTTTTTT.

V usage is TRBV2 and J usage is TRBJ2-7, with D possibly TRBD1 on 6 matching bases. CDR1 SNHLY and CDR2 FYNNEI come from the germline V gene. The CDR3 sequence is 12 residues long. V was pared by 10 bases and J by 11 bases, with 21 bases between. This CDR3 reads CATLDPQGTEYF. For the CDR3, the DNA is TGTGCCACGCTAGATCCACAGGGAACCGAGTACTTC.

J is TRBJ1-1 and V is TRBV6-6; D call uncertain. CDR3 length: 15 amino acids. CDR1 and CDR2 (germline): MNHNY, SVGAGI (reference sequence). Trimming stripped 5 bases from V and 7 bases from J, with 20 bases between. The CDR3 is CASSRVSGSSYEAFF. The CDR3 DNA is TGTGCCAGCAGTCGGGTATCGGGGAGTTCATATGAAGCTTTCTTT.

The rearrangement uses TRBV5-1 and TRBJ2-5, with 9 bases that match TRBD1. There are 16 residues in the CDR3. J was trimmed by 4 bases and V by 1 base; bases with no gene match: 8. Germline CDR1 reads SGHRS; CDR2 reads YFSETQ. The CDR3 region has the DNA TGCGCCAGCAGCTTGCGCCCGACAGGGGGGCCAGAGACCCAGTACTTC. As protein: CASSLRPTGGPETQYF.

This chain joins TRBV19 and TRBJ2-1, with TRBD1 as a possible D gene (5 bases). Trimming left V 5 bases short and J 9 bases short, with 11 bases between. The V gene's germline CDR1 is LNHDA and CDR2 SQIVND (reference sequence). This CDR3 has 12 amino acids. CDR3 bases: TGTGCCAGTAGTGATCAGGGTGGTGAGCAGTTCTTC. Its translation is CASSDQGGEQFF.

The CDR3 coding sequence is TGTGCCAGCAGCTACGGACAGGGACCCACCGGGGAGCTGTTTTTT. This sequence encodes CASSYGQGPTGELFF. This rearrangement joins TRBV3-1 (or the pseudogene TRBV3-2) to TRBJ2-2, with TRBD1 matching over 8 bases. The germline CDR1 and CDR2 sequences are LGHDT and YNNKEL (reference sequence). This CDR3 has 15 amino acids. V lost 5 bases, J lost 4 bases, and 6 bases stayed unmatched.

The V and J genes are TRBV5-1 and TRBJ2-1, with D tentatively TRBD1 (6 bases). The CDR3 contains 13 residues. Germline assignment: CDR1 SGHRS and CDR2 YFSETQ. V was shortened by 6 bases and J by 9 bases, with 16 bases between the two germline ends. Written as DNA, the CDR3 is TGCGCCAGCACCCAACAGGGAAGGGGTGAGCAGTTCTTC. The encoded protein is CASTQQGRGEQFF.